A selection of T cell receptor beta chains follows, all from one sample in a study of metastatic and nonmetastatic thyroid tumors. TCRdb reprocessed the PCR reads using MiXCR. The sample records about 24,000 clones, more than 15% being singletons. Sequences were obtained from blood. All receptors derive from a male donor with papillary thyroid cancer or a benign thyroid nodule (not recorded which). Some clones in this sample may be carry-over from other donors' samples. CDR3s include the opening cysteine and the closing phenylalanine or tryptophan. A D gene is named only where the DNA matches it firmly. Not all rows give a size; the values are once, few, many and, for expanded clones, a class.

j_gene: TRBJ2-5; d_gene: TRBD2; v_gene: TRBV7-7; abundance: many; CDR3aa: CASSLSGTPLETQYF; CDR3nt: TGTGCTAGCAGCCTGAGCGGGACCCCATTAGAGACCCAGTACTTC
j_gene: TRBJ2-2; d_gene: -; v_gene: TRBV6-1; abundance: -; CDR3aa: CASRSGEDTGELFF; CDR3nt: TGTGCCAGCAGAAGTGGGGAGGACACCGGGGAGCTGTTTTTT
j_gene: TRBJ2-5; d_gene: TRBD2; v_gene: TRBV5-1; abundance: many; CDR3aa: CASSSRTRHETQYF; CDR3nt: TGCGCCAGCAGTTCCCGGACTAGACACGAGACCCAGTACTTC
j_gene: TRBJ1-1; d_gene: TRBD1; v_gene: TRBV27; abundance: many; CDR3aa: CASSITYRGTEAFF; CDR3nt: TGTGCCAGCAGTATCACATACAGGGGAACTGAAGCTTTCTTT
j_gene: TRBJ2-3; d_gene: TRBD2; v_gene: TRBV20-1; abundance: many; CDR3aa: CSALGGRGDTQYF; CDR3nt: TGCAGTGCGTTGGGCGGGAGGGGAGATACGCAGTATTTT
j_gene: TRBJ2-7; d_gene: TRBD2; v_gene: TRBV7-8; abundance: -; CDR3aa: CASSLARSSGAYEQYF; CDR3nt: TGTGCCAGCAGCTTAGCCCGGTCTAGCGGGGCCTACGAGCAGTACTTC
j_gene: TRBJ2-3; d_gene: -; v_gene: TRBV6-1; abundance: -; CDR3aa: CASQIQGTGTDTQYF; CDR3nt: TGTGCCAGCCAAATCCAGGGTACTGGCACAGATACGCAGTATTTT
j_gene: TRBJ2-1; d_gene: -; v_gene: TRBV29-1; abundance: many; CDR3aa: CSVGEQVSGYNEQFF; CDR3nt: TGCAGCGTGGGAGAACAGGTTTCGGGATACAATGAGCAGTTCTTC
j_gene: TRBJ1-4; d_gene: TRBD1; v_gene: TRBV5-1; abundance: many; CDR3aa: CASSEDRGLPNEKLFF; CDR3nt: TGCGCCAGCAGCGAGGACAGGGGGCTCCCTAATGAAAAACTGTTTTTT
j_gene: TRBJ2-5; d_gene: -; v_gene: TRBV12-3/TRBV12-4; abundance: once; CDR3aa: CASSLGGGDQRHQETQYF; CDR3nt: TGTGCCAGCAGTTTGGGGGGCGGGGACCAGAGACACCAAGAGACCCAGTACTTC
j_gene: TRBJ2-1; d_gene: -; v_gene: TRBV7-8; abundance: many; CDR3aa: CASSLVYRSGYNEQFF; CDR3nt: TGTGCCAGCAGCTTAGTATATCGATCCGGGTACAATGAGCAGTTCTTC
j_gene: TRBJ1-2; d_gene: TRBD1; v_gene: TRBV6-1; abundance: -; CDR3aa: CASSGQGAWYGYTF; CDR3nt: TGTGCCAGCAGTGGACAGGGGGCTTGGTATGGCTACACCTTC
j_gene: TRBJ2-1; d_gene: -; v_gene: TRBV6-4; abundance: few; CDR3aa: CASTRENPAYNEQFF; CDR3nt: TGTGCCAGCACAAGGGAAAACCCAGCCTACAATGAGCAGTTCTTC
j_gene: TRBJ2-3; d_gene: -; v_gene: TRBV2; abundance: many; CDR3aa: CASIESASETDTQYF; CDR3nt: TGTGCCAGCATCGAATCGGCTAGCGAAACAGATACGCAGTATTTT
j_gene: TRBJ2-1; d_gene: TRBD2; v_gene: TRBV12-3/TRBV12-4; abundance: -; CDR3aa: CASSLRGDSYNEQFF; CDR3nt: TGTGCCAGCAGTTTACGGGGGGACTCCTACAATGAGCAGTTCTTC
j_gene: TRBJ2-3; d_gene: TRBD2; v_gene: TRBV27; abundance: -; CDR3aa: CASSPLGLAGGDTQYF; CDR3nt: TGTGCCAGCAGTCCCCTGGGACTAGCGGGGGGAGATACGCAGTATTTT
j_gene: TRBJ2-5; d_gene: -; v_gene: TRBV27; abundance: -; CDR3aa: CASSPSLACGETQYF; CDR3nt: TGTGCCAGCAGTCCGTCTCTAGCGTGTGGAGAGACTCAGTACTTC
j_gene: TRBJ1-1; d_gene: -; v_gene: TRBV6-2/TRBV6-3; abundance: few; CDR3aa: CASSYQIYLDVTEAFF; CDR3nt: TGTGCCAGCAGTTACCAAATCTACCTGGATGTCACTGAAGCTTTCTTT
j_gene: TRBJ1-2; d_gene: -; v_gene: TRBV28; abundance: few; CDR3aa: CASSFRQVNYGYTF; CDR3nt: TGTGCCAGCAGTTTCAGACAGGTTAACTATGGCTACACCTTC
j_gene: TRBJ2-5; d_gene: -; v_gene: TRBV12-3/TRBV12-4; abundance: few; CDR3aa: CVIRGQREETQYF; CDR3nt: TGTGTCATCAGAGGGCAGCGAGAAGAGACCCAGTACTTC
j_gene: TRBJ2-1; d_gene: -; v_gene: TRBV29-1; abundance: many; CDR3aa: CSVIPSVQGPYNEQFF; CDR3nt: TGCAGCGTCATCCCCTCTGTCCAGGGGCCCTACAATGAGCAGTTCTTC
j_gene: TRBJ2-7; d_gene: TRBD1; v_gene: TRBV27; abundance: few; CDR3aa: CASSFTGALIYEQYF; CDR3nt: TGTGCCAGCAGTTTCACAGGGGCCCTCATCTACGAGCAGTACTTC
j_gene: TRBJ2-5; d_gene: -; v_gene: TRBV5-1; abundance: -; CDR3aa: CASSSRLDETKYF; CDR3nt: TGCGCCAGCAGCTCCAGACTAGATGAGACCAAGTACTTC
j_gene: TRBJ2-2; d_gene: TRBD2; v_gene: TRBV7-3; abundance: -; CDR3aa: CASSHGLAGELFF; CDR3nt: TGTGCCAGCAGCCACGGACTAGCAGGGGAGCTGTTTTTT
j_gene: TRBJ2-1; d_gene: TRBD2; v_gene: TRBV12-5; abundance: few; CDR3aa: CASGSGGTINEQFF; CDR3nt: TGTGCTAGTGGTAGCGGGGGGACAATCAATGAGCAGTTCTTC
j_gene: TRBJ2-2; d_gene: -; v_gene: TRBV9; abundance: many; CDR3aa: CASSVWPDLTGELFF; CDR3nt: TGTGCCAGCAGCGTTTGGCCAGACTTGACCGGGGAGCTGTTTTTT
j_gene: TRBJ1-5; d_gene: -; v_gene: TRBV28; abundance: -; CDR3aa: CASSNILMGSGDQPQHF; CDR3nt: TGTGCCAGCAGTAACATCCTTATGGGGTCAGGGGATCAGCCCCAGCATTTT
j_gene: TRBJ1-1; d_gene: -; v_gene: TRBV6-1; abundance: medium-sized; CDR3aa: CASSFGDRGGAFF; CDR3nt: TGTGCCAGCAGTTTCGGGGATCGAGGGGGAGCTTTCTTT
j_gene: TRBJ2-5; d_gene: -; v_gene: TRBV28; abundance: -; CDR3aa: CASSPRYSQETQYF; CDR3nt: TGTGCCAGCAGTCCGAGGTACAGTCAAGAGACCCAGTACTTC
j_gene: TRBJ2-1; d_gene: -; v_gene: TRBV30; abundance: many; CDR3aa: CAWNKRTGTSYNEQFF; CDR3nt: TGTGCCTGGAATAAGCGGACCGGTACCTCATACAATGAGCAGTTCTTC
j_gene: TRBJ1-5; d_gene: -; v_gene: TRBV6-1; abundance: many; CDR3aa: CASSPGPNQPQHF; CDR3nt: TGTGCCAGCAGTCCAGGCCCAAATCAGCCCCAGCATTTT
j_gene: TRBJ2-7; d_gene: TRBD1; v_gene: TRBV5-6; abundance: many; CDR3aa: CASSSDRDEDEQYF; CDR3nt: TGTGCCAGCAGCTCCGACAGGGATGAAGACGAGCAGTACTTC
j_gene: TRBJ2-5; d_gene: -; v_gene: TRBV11-2; abundance: many; CDR3aa: CASSFLGAQETQYF; CDR3nt: TGTGCCAGCAGCTTTCTGGGGGCCCAAGAGACCCAGTACTTC
j_gene: TRBJ2-7; d_gene: TRBD2; v_gene: TRBV28; abundance: medium-sized; CDR3aa: CASSLLGSGGEGPYEQYF; CDR3nt: TGTGCCAGCAGTTTATTAGGGTCGGGCGGGGAGGGCCCCTACGAGCAGTACTTC
j_gene: TRBJ1-6; d_gene: -; v_gene: TRBV30; abundance: many; CDR3aa: CAWGTPSSPLHF; CDR3nt: TGTGCCTGGGGGACACCGTCCTCACCCCTCCACTTT
j_gene: TRBJ2-2; d_gene: -; v_gene: TRBV27; abundance: medium-sized; CDR3aa: CASSRNTGELFF; CDR3nt: TGTGCCAGCAGCAGGAACACCGGGGAGCTGTTTTTT
j_gene: TRBJ1-5; d_gene: -; v_gene: TRBV20-1; abundance: many; CDR3aa: CSARDGIGNQPQHF; CDR3nt: TGCAGTGCTCGGGACGGTATCGGCAATCAGCCCCAGCATTTT
j_gene: TRBJ2-1; d_gene: TRBD1; v_gene: TRBV11-2; abundance: -; CDR3aa: CASSSDRGYYNEQFF; CDR3nt: TGTGCCAGCAGCTCAGACAGGGGATACTACAATGAGCAGTTCTTC
j_gene: TRBJ2-5; d_gene: TRBD2; v_gene: TRBV24-1; abundance: few; CDR3aa: CATSEAGGHEYTQYF; CDR3nt: TGTGCCACCAGTGAAGCGGGAGGGCATGAATATACCCAGTACTTC
j_gene: TRBJ2-7; d_gene: TRBD1; v_gene: TRBV30; abundance: many; CDR3aa: CAWTTGGLVAEQYF; CDR3nt: TGTGCCTGGACTACAGGGGGCTTGGTGGCCGAGCAGTACTTC
j_gene: TRBJ1-6; d_gene: -; v_gene: TRBV4-2; abundance: many; CDR3aa: CASTIGGGIFYNSPLHF; CDR3nt: TGTGCCAGCACCATCGGCGGGGGAATCTTCTATAATTCACCCCTCCACTTT
j_gene: TRBJ2-3; d_gene: -; v_gene: TRBV6-5; abundance: few; CDR3aa: CASSYSSSPTDTQYF; CDR3nt: TGTGCCAGCAGTTACTCAAGCTCCCCCACAGATACGCAGTATTTT
j_gene: TRBJ2-5; d_gene: -; v_gene: TRBV3-1; abundance: many; CDR3aa: CASSPPTRETQYF; CDR3nt: TGTGCCAGCAGCCCCCCCACACGAGAGACCCAGTACTTC
j_gene: TRBJ1-4; d_gene: TRBD1; v_gene: TRBV20-1; abundance: many; CDR3aa: CSASGTAGVNEKLFF; CDR3nt: TGCAGTGCTTCCGGGACAGCGGGAGTAAATGAAAAACTGTTTTTT
j_gene: TRBJ2-2; d_gene: -; v_gene: TRBV10-1; abundance: few; CDR3aa: CASSESVNTGELFF; CDR3nt: TGCGCCAGCAGTGAATCTGTAAACACCGGGGAGCTGTTTTTT
j_gene: TRBJ2-1; d_gene: TRBD2; v_gene: TRBV20-1; abundance: many; CDR3aa: CSAREAGGPYEQFF; CDR3nt: TGCAGTGCTAGGGAAGCGGGAGGGCCCTATGAGCAGTTCTTC
j_gene: TRBJ2-6; d_gene: -; v_gene: TRBV6-4; abundance: many; CDR3aa: CASSLEWGSGANVLTF; CDR3nt: TGTGCCAGCAGCCTTGAGTGGGGGTCCGGGGCCAACGTCCTGACTTTC
j_gene: TRBJ2-1; d_gene: -; v_gene: TRBV7-6; abundance: many; CDR3aa: CASSRDVQTYNEQFF; CDR3nt: TGTGCCAGCAGCCGGGACGTACAAACCTACAATGAGCAGTTCTTC
j_gene: TRBJ2-2; d_gene: -; v_gene: TRBV20-1; abundance: -; CDR3aa: CSARGGAGELFF; CDR3nt: TGCAGTGCTAGGGGGGGAGCCGGGGAGCTGTTTTTT
j_gene: TRBJ2-7; d_gene: TRBD1; v_gene: TRBV10-3; abundance: few; CDR3aa: CAISDTGQGNYEQYF; CDR3nt: TGTGCCATCAGTGATACGGGACAGGGTAACTACGAGCAGTACTTC
j_gene: TRBJ2-7; d_gene: -; v_gene: TRBV5-1; abundance: many; CDR3aa: CASSPSYEQYF; CDR3nt: TGCGCCAGCAGCCCTTCCTACGAGCAGTACTTC
j_gene: TRBJ1-2; d_gene: TRBD1; v_gene: TRBV9; abundance: medium-sized; CDR3aa: CASSPRQGFYGYTF; CDR3nt: TGTGCCAGCAGCCCCCGACAGGGTTTCTATGGCTACACCTTC
j_gene: TRBJ2-1; d_gene: TRBD1; v_gene: TRBV27; abundance: many; CDR3aa: CASSSGQYNEQFF; CDR3nt: TGTGCCAGCAGTTCGGGACAGTACAATGAGCAGTTCTTC
j_gene: TRBJ2-7; d_gene: -; v_gene: TRBV20-1; abundance: -; CDR3aa: CSARHNAGIPYEQYF; CDR3nt: TGCAGTGCTAGACACAACGCAGGGATCCCCTACGAGCAGTACTTC
j_gene: TRBJ1-2; d_gene: -; v_gene: TRBV6-1; abundance: medium-sized; CDR3aa: CASSGDRLGRPLGYTF; CDR3nt: TGTGCCAGCAGTGGAGATCGGTTAGGGAGGCCGCTCGGCTACACCTTC
j_gene: TRBJ1-1; d_gene: TRBD1; v_gene: TRBV7-9; abundance: many; CDR3aa: CASSPDRGMNTEAFF; CDR3nt: TGTGCCAGCAGCCCGGACAGGGGGATGAACACTGAAGCTTTCTTT
j_gene: TRBJ2-2; d_gene: TRBD2; v_gene: TRBV7-3; abundance: many; CDR3aa: CASSQGPGTSGSEGELFF; CDR3nt: TGTGCCAGCAGCCAAGGGCCCGGGACTAGCGGGAGTGAGGGGGAGCTGTTTTTT
j_gene: TRBJ2-3; d_gene: -; v_gene: TRBV7-6; abundance: many; CDR3aa: CASSLGADTQYF; CDR3nt: TGTGCCAGCAGCTTAGGGGCAGATACGCAGTATTTT
j_gene: TRBJ2-1; d_gene: TRBD2; v_gene: TRBV12-5; abundance: many; CDR3aa: CASGSPSGIYNEQFF; CDR3nt: TGTGCTAGTGGTTCGCCTAGCGGAATTTACAATGAGCAGTTCTTC